This TCR beta chain was documented in a study of blood T cells in healthy people across ages. Study-level findings and limits: Age showed a roughly linear inverse relationship with TCR beta diversity per million T cells.

A second PCR, run for about 7 to 11 cycles, used a sample-barcoded 5' primer plus a J-beta primer mix. TCRdb processed the 5' RACE reads anew with MiXCR; each CDR3 protein has one entry. The sample has more than 800,000 distinct CDR3 sequences, around 28% seen once. Regarding this clonotype: Its antigen is undetermined.

Material for sequencing was blood. This sequence was found in a woman of 80 years or more in good health.

For the CDR3, the DNA is TGTGCCAGCAGTCCACGGATCTATAATTCACCCCTCCACTTT. Translated: CASSPRIYNSPLHF. This chain joins TRBV6-5 and TRBJ1-6, with D hard to call. Germline V gives CDR1 MNHEY, CDR2 SVGAGI. CDR3 length: 14 residues. Trimming left V 5 bases short and J 3 bases short, with 8 bases between.